This T cell receptor (beta chain) was captured by sequencing in a study of blood T cell repertoires in COVID-19. Per the germline V gene, CDR1 is LNHNV and CDR2 is YYDKDF (reference sequence). The CDR3 runs to 14 residues. The V end lost 8 bases, the J end lost 3 bases, and 17 bases lay between the germline ends. The assay was immunoSEQ multiplex PCR, and TCRdb's table has in-frame clones only and misses some. This repertoire shows about 70,000 clones, 80% to 85% found once; its top ten account for about 1.9%. Sequencing was performed on peripheral blood. V usage is TRBV15 and J usage is TRBJ2-7; a weak D match, TRBD1 (6 bases). This clonotype was sampled from a woman aged 55-69 years with acute or convalescent COVID-19. The chain's CDR3 is CATRAGVRDYEQYF. CDR3 DNA sequence: TGTGCCACCCGCGCAGGGGTGAGAGACTACGAGCAGTACTTC.